This record looks at one T cell receptor (beta chain) sequence and its context. The V end was cut by 4 bases, the J end by 4 bases, with 8 bases between. This CDR3 is 12 amino acids long. The table came from immunoSEQ multiplex PCR; TCRdb's copy has only in-frame clones and leaves some out. The sample contains 250,000 or so clones, around nine tenths of which appear only once. These data are taken from a study of blood T cell repertoires in COVID-19. Across the whole study: Samples came from the United States, Italy and Spain, spanning acute and convalescent COVID-19.

This TCR derives from a woman in her 30s who had been exposed to COVID-19. The specimen sequenced was PBMCs or T cells enriched from blood (not recorded which). The rearrangement joins TRBV12-3 or TRBV12-4 to TRBJ2-7, with a possible D match to TRBD2 (6 bases). The CDR3 loop is CASSSSAYEQYF. The CDR3 DNA is TGTGCCAGCAGTTCTAGCGCGTACGAGCAGTACTTC.